The rows below give T cell receptor beta chains drawn from one sample of a study of PD-1 blockade in classical Hodgkin lymphoma. Sequencing was performed with immunoSEQ multiplex PCR; in TCRdb, only in-frame clones are kept and a portion is missing. Of 89,000 or so clones listed, 80% to 95% are singletons. The sequencing used peripheral blood mononuclear cells (PBMCs), collected before the second cycle of nivolumab. Source of these receptors: a human donor with classical Hodgkin lymphoma. Both conserved end residues are part of each CDR3. A D gene is named only where the DNA matches it firmly. Rows give clone size only sometimes, using once, few, many, or a class for an expanded clone.

.,.,TRBV28,TRBJ1-2,TGTGCCAGCAGTTCGGCAGGGCCTGTGGAAAGCTATGGCTACACCTTC,CASSSAGPVESYGYTF
.,TRBD2,TRBV15,TRBJ2-1,TGTGCCACCAGCAGAGATCGGTTCGGGGGGGAGCAGTTCTTC,CATSRDRFGGEQFF
.,.,TRBV5-1,TRBJ1-1,TGCGCCAGCAGCTTGGATGTAATCTCCACTGAAGCTTTCTTT,CASSLDVISTEAFF
.,TRBD2,TRBV7-6,TRBJ2-7,TGTGCCAGCAGCCCCGGGACTAGCGCCTACGAGCAGTACTTC,CASSPGTSAYEQYF
.,.,TRBV10-3,TRBJ2-1,TGTGCCATCAGTGAGCCCGGCGTGAACTCCTACAATGAGCAGTTCTTC,CAISEPGVNSYNEQFF
.,TRBD1,TRBV27,TRBJ1-1,TGTGCCAGCAGTTCGGGACAGCCGAACACTGAAGCTTTCTTT,CASSSGQPNTEAFF
.,TRBD2,TRBV6-1,TRBJ2-1,TGTGCCAGCAGCCGCATAGCGGGAGGGCCTAATGAGCAGTTCTTC,CASSRIAGGPNEQFF
.,.,TRBV4-1,TRBJ1-1,TGCGCCAGCAGCCAACCGACAGAGCTGAACACTGAAGCTTTCTTT,CASSQPTELNTEAFF
.,TRBD1,TRBV7-9,TRBJ2-7,TGTGCCAGCAGCTTACCGACAGGGAATGCCTACGAGCAGTACTTC,CASSLPTGNAYEQYF
once,.,TRBV7-3,TRBJ2-1,TGTGCCAGCAGCTTGTCGGGGCGGATAAACAATGAGCAGTTCTTC,CASSLSGRINNEQFF
.,.,TRBV29-1,TRBJ1-6,TGCAGCGTCGCCACAGGGTCAAATTCACCCCTCCACTTT,CSVATGSNSPLHF
.,.,TRBV14,TRBJ2-1,TGTGCCAGCAGCCAGAGCGGCTCCTACAATGAGCAGTTCTTC,CASSQSGSYNEQFF
.,TRBD1,TRBV11-2,TRBJ1-1,TGTGCCAGCAGCTATTACGGACAGGGAGGTGAAGCTTTCTTT,CASSYYGQGGEAFF
.,TRBD1,TRBV19,TRBJ2-5,TGTGCCAGTAGTATTCCGGGACAGACCCAAGAGACCCAGTACTTC,CASSIPGQTQETQYF
once,.,TRBV11-1,TRBJ1-2,TGTGCCAGCAGCCCGATCGGAGGGTTGGACTATGGCTACACCTTC,CASSPIGGLDYGYTF
.,TRBD1,TRBV6-5,TRBJ2-7,TGTGCCAGCAGTTCCCAGGGACAGGGCACCTACGAGCAGTACTTC,CASSSQGQGTYEQYF
.,.,TRBV27,TRBJ2-7,TGTGCCAGCACCCGCGGGGCAGGGTTCTACGAGCAGTACTTC,CASTRGAGFYEQYF
.,TRBD1,TRBV28,TRBJ2-7,TGTGCCAGCACCGGACAGGGGGGACTAGGCGGGGGACGAAGCGAGCAGTACTTC,CASTGQGGLGGGRSEQYF
.,.,TRBV11-3,TRBJ2-7,TGTGCCAGCAGCCCCCGGGACTTTGATTCCTACGAGCAGTACTTC,CASSPRDFDSYEQYF
.,.,TRBV7-9,TRBJ2-7,TGTGCCAGCAGCTTGGTGGGGGAGGTCTACGAGCAGTACTTC,CASSLVGEVYEQYF
.,.,TRBV28,TRBJ2-5,TGTGCCAGCAGCCCAGGGGGGTTACAAGAGACCCAGTACTTC,CASSPGGLQETQYF
.,TRBD1,TRBV11-2,TRBJ2-7,TGTGCCAGCAGCCCTCCCCCCGGACAGGGGGCCCACGAGCAGTACTTC,CASSPPPGQGAHEQYF
.,.,TRBV1,TRBJ2-5,TGCACCAGCAGCCCCCCCTTCCATAGCGGGAGGTGTGAGACCCAGTACTTC,CTSSPPFHSGRCETQYF
.,.,TRBV5-6,TRBJ2-7,TGTGCCAGCAGCTTGGTCCGGGTTAGTAGGGACGAGCAGTACTTC,CASSLVRVSRDEQYF
medium-sized,.,TRBV5-6,TRBJ1-1,TGTGCCAGCAGCTTCGGGACGGAAGCTTTCTTT,CASSFGTEAFF
.,TRBD1,TRBV28,TRBJ1-2,TGTGCCAGCAGCCGAGGGGGCCGACAGGGGTGGGACTATGGCTACACCTTC,CASSRGGRQGWDYGYTF
.,TRBD1,TRBV29-1,TRBJ2-6,TGCAGCGTTTATGGGACAGGGTCCTCTGGGGCCAACGTCCTGACTTTC,CSVYGTGSSGANVLTF
.,.,TRBV5-1,TRBJ1-2,TGCGCCGGCCCCCGTTATCGGGCTTCATCAGCCCATCCTTATGGCTACACCTTC,CAGPRYRASSAHPYGYTF
.,.,TRBV9,TRBJ1-4,TGTGCCAGCAGCGTAGGAGGGTCGGACGAAAAACTGTTTTTT,CASSVGGSDEKLFF
.,.,TRBV10-3,TRBJ1-4,TGTGCCATCAGTATCCGGGGTGGTGAAAAACTGTTTTTT,CAISIRGGEKLFF
.,TRBD2,TRBV5-1,TRBJ2-5,TGCGCCAGCAGCGTGGGACTAGCGGGATCCAAGCGGGAGACCCAGTACTTC,CASSVGLAGSKRETQYF
few,.,TRBV29-1,TRBJ1-1,TGCAGCGTTGAATTTCGGTATGAAGCTTTCTTT,CSVEFRYEAFF
.,.,TRBV9,TRBJ2-7,TGTGCCAGCAGCGTAGACTGGGGAGGATACGAGCAGTACTTC,CASSVDWGGYEQYF
once,TRBD1,TRBV19,TRBJ2-5,TGTGCCAGCAGTATACAGGGGCGACACCAAGAGACCCAGTACTTC,CASSIQGRHQETQYF
.,.,TRBV18,TRBJ2-5,TGTGCCAGCTCACCAGCCCAAGAGACCCAGTACTTC,CASSPAQETQYF
.,.,TRBV7-9,TRBJ2-7,TGTGCCAGCAGCTTCGTAGGGGGGACCTACGAGCAGTACTTC,CASSFVGGTYEQYF
.,.,TRBV27,TRBJ1-1,TGTGCCAGCAGTTTGGGGACCGCGAGGAACACTGAAGCTTTCTTT,CASSLGTARNTEAFF
.,.,TRBV6-1,TRBJ2-1,TGTGCCAACCGGGACACGGGAAGGGATGAGCAGTTCTTC,CANRDTGRDEQFF
.,.,TRBV28,TRBJ1-3,TGTGCCAGCAGTACAGGGTGGACCATATATTTT,CASSTGWTIYF
.,TRBD1,TRBV5-5,TRBJ1-1,TGTGCCAGCAGCCTCCAGGGGGGTAACACTGAAGCTTTCTTT,CASSLQGGNTEAFF
.,TRBD1,TRBV6-1,TRBJ2-1,TGTGCCAGCGAGATTCGACAGGGTAGGGATGAGCAGTTCTTC,CASEIRQGRDEQFF
.,TRBD1,TRBV30,TRBJ1-1,TGTGCCTGGGAGCGACAGGGCGTCACTGAAGCTTTCTTT,CAWERQGVTEAFF
.,TRBD2,TRBV10-3,TRBJ2-2,TGTGCCATCAGAGTGACGGAATTAGCGGGAGGCCGGTGGGACACCGGGGAGCTGTTTTTT,CAIRVTELAGGRWDTGELFF
.,.,TRBV30,TRBJ2-1,TGTGCCTGGAGTACAGACCAAACTTACAATGAGCAGTTCTTC,CAWSTDQTYNEQFF
.,.,TRBV6-4,TRBJ1-2,TGTGCCAGCAGACCCGGACACGGCAACTCTAACTATGGCTACACCTTC,CASRPGHGNSNYGYTF
once,.,TRBV6-5,TRBJ2-7,TGTGCCAGCACTACGGGACTCCCCCCCTACGAGCAGTACTTC,CASTTGLPPYEQYF
.,TRBD2,TRBV11-3,TRBJ2-1,TGTGCCAGCAGCTTATTTTCGGGAGGCGGCTACAATGAGCAGTTCTTC,CASSLFSGGGYNEQFF
.,TRBD1,TRBV29-1,TRBJ1-2,TGCAGCCTTGGAAACCGAGGGGGCGACTATGGCTACACCTTC,CSLGNRGGDYGYTF
.,TRBD1,TRBV19,TRBJ2-7,TGTGCCAGTAGTCCCTTTGGGACAGGGTTCTCCGAGCAGTACTTC,CASSPFGTGFSEQYF